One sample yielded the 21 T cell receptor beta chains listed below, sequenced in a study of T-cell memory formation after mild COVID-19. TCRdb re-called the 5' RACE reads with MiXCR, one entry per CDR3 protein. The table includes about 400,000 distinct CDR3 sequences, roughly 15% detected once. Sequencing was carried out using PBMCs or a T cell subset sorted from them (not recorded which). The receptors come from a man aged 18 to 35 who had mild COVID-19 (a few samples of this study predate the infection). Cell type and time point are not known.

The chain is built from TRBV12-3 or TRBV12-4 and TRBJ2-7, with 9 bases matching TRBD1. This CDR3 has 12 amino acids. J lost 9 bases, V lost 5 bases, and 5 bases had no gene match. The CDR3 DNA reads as TGTGCCAGCAGTCCGGGACAGGGTCCGCAGTACGTC. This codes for CASSPGQGPQYV.

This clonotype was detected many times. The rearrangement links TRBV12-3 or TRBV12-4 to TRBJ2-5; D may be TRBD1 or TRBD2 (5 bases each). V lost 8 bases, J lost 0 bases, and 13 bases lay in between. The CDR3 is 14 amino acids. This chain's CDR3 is CASAKRGNQETQYF. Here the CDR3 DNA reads TGTGCCAGCGCTAAGAGGGGCAACCAAGAGACCCAGTACTTC.

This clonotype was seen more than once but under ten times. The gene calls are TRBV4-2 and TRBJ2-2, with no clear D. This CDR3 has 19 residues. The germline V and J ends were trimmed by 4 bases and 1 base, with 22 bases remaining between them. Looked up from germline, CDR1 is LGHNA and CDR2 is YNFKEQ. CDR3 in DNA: TGTGCCAGCAGCCTCTCTAGGTTGGACCACACCTTGAACACCGGGGAGCTGTTTTTT. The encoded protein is CASSLSRLDHTLNTGELFF.

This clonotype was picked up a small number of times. The CDR3 sequence is CSATTSGRTWETQYF. CDR3 coding DNA: TGCAGTGCTACCACTAGCGGGAGAACCTGGGAGACCCAGTACTTC. The chain is built from TRBV20-1 and TRBJ2-5, with 11 bases aligning to TRBD2. V trimming: 4 bases; J trimming: 5 bases; junction bases outside the gene matches: 9. Germline V gives CDR1 DFQATT, CDR2 SNEGSKA (reference sequence). The CDR3 is made up of 15 amino acids.

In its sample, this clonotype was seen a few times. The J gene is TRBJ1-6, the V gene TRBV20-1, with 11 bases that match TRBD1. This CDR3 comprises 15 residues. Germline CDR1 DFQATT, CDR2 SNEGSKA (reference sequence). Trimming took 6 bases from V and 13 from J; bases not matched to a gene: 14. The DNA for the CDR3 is TGCAGTGCCGTCGATTGGACAGGGGGCTTAATGCCCCTCCACTTT. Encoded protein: CSAVDWTGGLMPLHF.

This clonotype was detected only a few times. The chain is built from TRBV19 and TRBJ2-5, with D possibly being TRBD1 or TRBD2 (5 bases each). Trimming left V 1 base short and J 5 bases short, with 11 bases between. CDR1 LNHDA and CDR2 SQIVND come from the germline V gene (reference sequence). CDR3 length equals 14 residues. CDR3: CASSIGRGAETQYF. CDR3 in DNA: TGTGCCAGTAGTATAGGACGGGGCGCGGAGACCCAGTACTTC.

DNA for the CDR3: TGTGCCAGCAGGCAGGACGGGACAGGAAACAATGAGCAGTTCTTC. Translating gives CASRQDGTGNNEQFF. The chain is built from TRBV7-3 and TRBJ2-1; the match to TRBD1 covers 8 bases. The CDR3 is made up of 15 amino acids. The J segment lost 5 bases and the V segment lost 6 bases, leaving 9 bases of the junction unmatched. CDR1 SGHTA and CDR2 FQGTGA come from the germline V gene.

The CDR3 region has the DNA TGTGCCAGCAGCTCGGACAGTTTGAACACCGGGGAGCTGTTTTTT. It encodes CASSSDSLNTGELFF. This chain joins TRBV5-4 and TRBJ2-2; TRBD1 is a possible D gene (6 bases). The CDR3 runs to 15 residues. Deletions cut 3 bases from V and 1 base from J, with 10 bases between. CDR1 is SGHNT, CDR2 YYREEE, per germline (reference sequence).

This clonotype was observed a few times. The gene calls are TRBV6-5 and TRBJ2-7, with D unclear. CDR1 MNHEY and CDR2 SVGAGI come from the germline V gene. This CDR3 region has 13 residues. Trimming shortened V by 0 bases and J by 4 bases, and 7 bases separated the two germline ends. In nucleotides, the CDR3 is TGTGCCAGCAGTTACTCGACTGGATACGAGCAGTACGTC. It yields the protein CASSYSTGYEQYV.

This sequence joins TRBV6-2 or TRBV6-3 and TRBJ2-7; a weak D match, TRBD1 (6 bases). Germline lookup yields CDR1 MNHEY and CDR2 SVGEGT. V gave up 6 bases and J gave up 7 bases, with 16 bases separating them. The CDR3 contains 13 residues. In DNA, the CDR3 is TGTGCCAGCAGATCCAGGGGTGGGGAAGAGCAGTACGTC. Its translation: CASRSRGGEEQYV.

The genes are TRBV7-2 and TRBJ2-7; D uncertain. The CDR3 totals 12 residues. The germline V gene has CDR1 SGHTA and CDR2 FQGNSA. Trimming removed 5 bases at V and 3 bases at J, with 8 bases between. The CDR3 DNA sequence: TGTGCCAGCAGCGCAGGTTACTACGAGCAGTACTTC. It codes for CASSAGYYEQYF.

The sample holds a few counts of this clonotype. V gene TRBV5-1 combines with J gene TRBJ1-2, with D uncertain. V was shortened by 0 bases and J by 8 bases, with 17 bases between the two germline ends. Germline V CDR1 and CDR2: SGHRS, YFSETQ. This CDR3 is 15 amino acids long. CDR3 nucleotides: TGCGCCAGCAGCTTGGAGGTCGGGGAAGTGAAGGGCTACACCTTC. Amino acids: CASSLEVGEVKGYTF.

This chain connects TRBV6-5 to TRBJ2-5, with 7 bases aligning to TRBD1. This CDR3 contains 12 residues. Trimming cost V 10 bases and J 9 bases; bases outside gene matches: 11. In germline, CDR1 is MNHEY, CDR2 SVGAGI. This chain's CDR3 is CATGTAPVAQYF. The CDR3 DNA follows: TGTGCCACCGGGACAGCCCCAGTGGCCCAGTACTTC.

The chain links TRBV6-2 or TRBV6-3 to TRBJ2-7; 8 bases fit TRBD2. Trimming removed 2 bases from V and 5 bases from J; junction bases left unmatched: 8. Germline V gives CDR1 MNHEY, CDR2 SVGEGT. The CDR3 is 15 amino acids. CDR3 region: CASSYRTSFAHEQYV. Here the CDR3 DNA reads TGTGCCAGCAGTTACCGGACTAGCTTCGCGCACGAGCAGTACGTC.

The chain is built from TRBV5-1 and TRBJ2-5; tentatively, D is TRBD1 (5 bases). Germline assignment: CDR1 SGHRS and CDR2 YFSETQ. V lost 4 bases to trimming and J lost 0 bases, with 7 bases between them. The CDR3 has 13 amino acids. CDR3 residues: CASSRGNQETQYF. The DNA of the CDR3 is TGCGCCAGCAGCAGGGGTAACCAAGAGACCCAGTACTTC.

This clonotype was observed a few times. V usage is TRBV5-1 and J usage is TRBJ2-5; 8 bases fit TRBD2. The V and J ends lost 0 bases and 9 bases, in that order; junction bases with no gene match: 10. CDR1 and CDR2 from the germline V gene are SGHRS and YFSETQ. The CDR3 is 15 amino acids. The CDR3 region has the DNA TGCGCCAGCAGCTTGGGCGGGAGGTCCATCGGGGCCCAGTACTTC. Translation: CASSLGGRSIGAQYF.

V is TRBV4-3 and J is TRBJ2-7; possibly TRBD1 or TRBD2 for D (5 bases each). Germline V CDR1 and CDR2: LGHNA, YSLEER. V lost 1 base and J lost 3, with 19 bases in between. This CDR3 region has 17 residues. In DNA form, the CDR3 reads TGCGCCAGCAGCCAAGCGGGCCCGGGACGGATATTCTACGAGCAGTACTTC. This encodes CASSQAGPGRIFYEQYF.

The CDR3 protein is CASSPRMGGNGYTF. The DNA of the CDR3 is TGCGCCAGCAGCCCGCGAATGGGGGGCAATGGCTACACCTTC. The chain employs TRBV4-1 and TRBJ1-2, with D possibly TRBD1 on 6 matching bases. Per germline, CDR1 MGHRA and CDR2 YSYEKL. Trimming left V 4 bases short and J 6 bases short, with 15 bases between. This CDR3 is 14 amino acids long.

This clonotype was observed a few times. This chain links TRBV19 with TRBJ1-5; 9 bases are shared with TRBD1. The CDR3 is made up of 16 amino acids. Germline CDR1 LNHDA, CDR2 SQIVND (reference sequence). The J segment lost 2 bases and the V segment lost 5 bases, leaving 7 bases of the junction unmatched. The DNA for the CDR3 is TGTGCCAGTAGTCCCCGGACAGGGGCTGGCAATCAGCCCCAGCATTTT. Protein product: CASSPRTGAGNQPQHF.

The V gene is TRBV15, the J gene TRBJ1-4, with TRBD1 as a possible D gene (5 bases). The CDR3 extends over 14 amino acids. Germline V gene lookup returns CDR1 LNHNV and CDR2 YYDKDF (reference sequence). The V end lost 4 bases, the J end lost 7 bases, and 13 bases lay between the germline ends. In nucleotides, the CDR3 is TGTGCCACCAGCACAGCCAGGGTTTTTGAAAAACTGTTTTTT. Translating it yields CATSTARVFEKLFF.

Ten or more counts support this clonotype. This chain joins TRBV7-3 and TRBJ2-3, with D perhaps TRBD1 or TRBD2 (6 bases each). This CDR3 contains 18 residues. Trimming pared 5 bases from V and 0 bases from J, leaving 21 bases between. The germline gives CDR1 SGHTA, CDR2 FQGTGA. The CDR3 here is CASSRRDTGGLSTDTQYF. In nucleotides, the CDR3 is TGTGCCAGCAGCCGCCGGGACACGGGCGGACTAAGCACAGATACGCAGTATTTT.